The TCR beta chain described here comes from a study of spatial heterogeneity in lung cancer. Study context: Strong correlation linked TCR transcript counts in tumor regions to a T cell module score derived from matched bulk RNA-seq.

From germline, CDR1 is SGHRS and CDR2 YFSETQ. This CDR3 has 14 residues. The J segment lost 6 bases and the V segment lost 4 bases, leaving 7 bases of the junction unmatched. TCRdb processed the 5' RACE reads anew with MiXCR; each CDR3 protein has one entry. The top ten clones hold over 12% of a sample with about 4,900 distinct CDR3 sequences, 30% to 35% of them seen once. Time point noted: sample taken at primary tumor resection. The cohort: some 70 early-stage, untreated non-small cell lung cancer patients. Study observations and caveats: Approximate estimated coverage of tumor T cells amounted to approximately 6.8% for alpha and approximately 13% for beta chains. How many expanded intratumoral alpha and beta TCRs were present tracked the tumor mutation count, which was a count of nonsynonymous mutations.

By proportion, this clonotype is medium-sized (0.01 to 0.1%). Its antigen is unidentified. Material: lung tumor tissue, obtained at surgery. The V call is TRBV5-1, the J call TRBJ1-1; 9 bases agree with TRBD1. The TCR originated in a male donor with early-stage non-small cell lung cancer. The CDR3 DNA follows: TGCGCCAGCAGCACGGGACAGGGAATATCTGAAGCTTTCTTT. Translation: CASSTGQGISEAFF.